These T cell receptor beta chains were read from a single sample in a study of breast tumors, draining lymph nodes, adjacent tissues. TCRdb processed the multiplex PCR reads anew with MiXCR; each CDR3 protein has one entry. The sample holds approximately 230,000 distinct CDR3 sequences, under 40% seen once. Material: axillary lymph node tissue. The receptors here all came from a female donor with breast cancer. Some clones in this sample may be carry-over from other donors' samples. CDR3s include the opening cysteine and the closing phenylalanine or tryptophan. D genes are given only for firm matches. Rows give clone size only sometimes, using once, few, many, or a class for an expanded clone.

D | size | J | V | CDR3 | DNA
TRBD1 | many | TRBJ2-5 | TRBV7-3 | CASSLIGGRETQYF | TGTGCCAGCAGCTTAATAGGGGGCCGCGAGACCCAGTACTTC
- | many | TRBJ1-4 | TRBV7-9 | CASSTMGGGEKLFF | TGTGCCAGCAGCACGATGGGGGGTGGTGAAAAACTGTTTTTT
TRBD1 | - | TRBJ2-1 | TRBV29-1 | CSILDRGETQFF | TGCAGCATACTGGACAGGGGAGAGACCCAGTTCTTC
TRBD1 | - | TRBJ1-2 | TRBV12-3/TRBV12-4 | CASSLGRQGAGGYGYTF | TGTGCCAGCAGTTTAGGGCGACAGGGGGCAGGGGGCTATGGCTACACCTTC
TRBD1 | few | TRBJ1-1 | TRBV24-1 | CATSEDRGVNTEAFF | TGTGCCACCAGTGAGGACAGGGGTGTGAACACTGAAGCTTTCTTT
- | many | TRBJ1-2 | TRBV20-1 | CSASQGANYGYTF | TGCAGTGCTAGCCAGGGTGCTAACTATGGCTACACCTTC
- | - | TRBJ1-2 | TRBV3-1 | CASSLKQYGYTF | TGTGCCAGCAGCCTCAAACAGTATGGCTACACCTTC
- | few | TRBJ2-1 | TRBV6-4 | CASRARQVGNEQFF | TGTGCCAGCAGAGCTCGACAGGTAGGAAATGAGCAGTTCTTC
- | - | TRBJ1-1 | TRBV12-3/TRBV12-4 | CASSFGGRGTEAFF | TGTGCCAGCAGTTTCGGGGGGCGCGGGACTGAAGCTTTCTTT
- | few | TRBJ2-1 | TRBV6-1 | CAVRLQNGFEQFF | TGTGCCGTCCGGCTCCAGAACGGTTTTGAGCAGTTCTTC
TRBD1 | - | TRBJ1-2 | TRBV7-3 | CASSLEQGRGVNVHYGYTF | TGTGCCAGCAGCTTAGAACAGGGGCGGGGAGTAAATGTCCACTATGGCTACACCTTC
- | many | TRBJ2-5 | TRBV6-6 | CASSYSRAGAQETQYF | TGTGCCAGCAGTTACTCGAGGGCAGGGGCACAAGAGACCCAGTACTTC
- | - | TRBJ2-1 | TRBV4-1 | CASSQEGRGGNEQFF | TGCGCCAGCAGCCAAGAGGGCAGGGGGGGGAATGAGCAGTTCTTC
- | few | TRBJ1-4 | TRBV7-9 | CASSYPTTTNEKLFF | TGTGCCAGCAGCTACCCGACAACAACTAATGAAAAACTGTTTTTT
TRBD1 | - | TRBJ2-7 | TRBV6-5 | CASSYEDRDYEQYF | TGTGCCAGCAGTTATGAGGACAGGGACTACGAGCAGTACTTC
TRBD1 | few | TRBJ2-1 | TRBV24-1 | CATRDRGRSEQFF | TGTGCCACCAGAGACAGGGGGCGTAGTGAGCAGTTCTTC
- | many | TRBJ2-2 | TRBV5-1 | CASSLLGLANTGELFF | TGCGCCAGCAGCCTCTTGGGCCTCGCGAACACCGGGGAGCTGTTTTTT
- | - | TRBJ2-1 | TRBV5-6 | CASSLYTGNAYNEQFF | TGTGCCAGCAGCTTGTACACGGGGAACGCCTACAATGAGCAGTTCTTC
- | many | TRBJ1-5 | TRBV3-1 | CASSLTNQPQHF | TGTGCCAGCAGCCTCACCAATCAGCCCCAGCATTTT
TRBD2 | many | TRBJ2-7 | TRBV12-3/TRBV12-4 | CASSTTSGSSYEQYF | TGTGCCAGCAGCACTACTAGCGGGAGCTCCTACGAGCAGTACTTC
- | - | TRBJ2-5 | TRBV20-1 | CSARPRDTRQTQYF | TGCAGTGCTAGACCCCGGGACACTAGGCAGACCCAGTACTTC
- | once | TRBJ2-1 | TRBV7-7 | CAGSLASAKGGGQFF | TGTGCTGGCAGCTTAGCTAGCGCCAAGGGAGGTGGGCAGTTCTTC
TRBD2 | many | TRBJ2-1 | TRBV5-1 | CASSSVPGLAGGPSDEQFF | TGCGCCAGCAGCTCCGTCCCGGGACTAGCGGGAGGGCCTTCGGATGAGCAGTTCTTC
TRBD1 | - | TRBJ2-7 | TRBV4-3 | CASSQADREGEQYF | TGCGCCAGCAGCCAAGCAGACAGGGAAGGCGAGCAGTACTTC
- | - | TRBJ1-5 | TRBV7-2 | CASSIGAGISRQQHF | TGTGCCAGCAGCATAGGTGCGGGAATCAGCAGGCAGCAGCATTTT
- | - | TRBJ1-1 | TRBV2 | CASSETRGMTEAFF | TGTGCCAGCAGTGAAACGCGGGGGATGACTGAAGCTTTCTTT
- | - | TRBJ2-2 | TRBV24-1 | CATSGRMRAGELFF | TGTGCCACCAGTGGACGGATGAGAGCCGGGGAGCTGTTTTTT
TRBD1 | many | TRBJ1-5 | TRBV4-1 | CASSPWTGTQPQHF | TGCGCCAGCAGCCCGTGGACAGGGACCCAGCCCCAGCATTTT
TRBD2 | - | TRBJ2-1 | TRBV3-1 | CASSQEVDSGIYNEQFF | TGTGCCAGCAGCCAAGAGGTAGATAGCGGGATATACAATGAGCAGTTCTTC
- | many | TRBJ2-7 | TRBV10-3 | CAICPGASLEQYF | TGTGCCATCTGCCCGGGAGCCTCACTCGAGCAGTACTTC
TRBD1 | many | TRBJ1-2 | TRBV11-2 | CASSLGQGFGYTF | TGTGCCAGCAGCTTAGGACAGGGGTTTGGCTACACCTTC